This record concerns one T cell receptor beta chain sequence. Here immunoSEQ multiplex PCR was the method, and the copy in TCRdb shows in-frame clones only, minus some. The table lists about 430,000 clones, roughly 90% of them singletons, with less than 1.5% in the top ten. This sample is drawn from a study of blood T cell repertoires in COVID-19. Turning to the study itself: T cells, B-cell-depleted T cells, or PBMCs provided the cDNA or gDNA that served as material.

CDR3 length: 16 residues. V shed 10 bases, J shed 0 bases, and the junction held 12 bases outside the gene matches. CDR1 LNHDA and CDR2 SQIVND come from the germline V gene (reference sequence). The sequence was obtained from a woman younger than 30 who had been exposed to COVID-19. The sample comprised PBMCs or T cells enriched from blood (not recorded which). The chain uses TRBV19 and TRBJ1-5; 7 positions agree with TRBD1. The DNA of the CDR3 is TGTGCCAACAAGACAGGGCAATCCAATAGCAATCAGCCCCAGCATTTT. Translating it yields CANKTGQSNSNQPQHF.